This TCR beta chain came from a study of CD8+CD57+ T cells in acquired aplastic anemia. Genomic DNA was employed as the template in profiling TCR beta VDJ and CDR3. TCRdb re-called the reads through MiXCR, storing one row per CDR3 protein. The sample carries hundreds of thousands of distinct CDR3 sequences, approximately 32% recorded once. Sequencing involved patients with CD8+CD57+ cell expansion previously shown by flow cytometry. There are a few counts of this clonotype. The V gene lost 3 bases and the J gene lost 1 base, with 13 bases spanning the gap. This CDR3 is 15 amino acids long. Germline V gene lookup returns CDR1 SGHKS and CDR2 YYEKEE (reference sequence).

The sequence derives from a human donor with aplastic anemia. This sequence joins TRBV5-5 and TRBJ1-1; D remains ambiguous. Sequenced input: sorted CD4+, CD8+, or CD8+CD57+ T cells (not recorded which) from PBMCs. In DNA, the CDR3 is TGTGCCAGCAGCTCTCAATTCGGAGGGAACACTGAAGCTTTCTTT. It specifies CASSSQFGGNTEAFF.